This is a list of T cell receptor beta chains from one sample in a study of T-cell reconstitution after alpha-beta-depleted transplantation in children. TCRdb recomputed calls from the PCR reads with MiXCR, one row per CDR3 protein. The table records roughly 190,000 distinct CDR3 sequences, approximately 14% of them present only once. The sample was PBMCs from the stem cell graft donor, taken from the stem cell graft. These receptors were taken from a human donor who donated a stem cell graft to a child with acute lymphoblastic leukemia. Both conserved end residues are part of each CDR3. Each record gives: D gene, J gene, clone size, V gene, CDR3 DNA, CDR3 protein. D genes are given only for firm matches. Size is stated for part of the rows, as once, few or many counts, or as a class when the clone is expanded.

d_gene: -
j_gene: TRBJ1-5
abundance: few
v_gene: TRBV19
CDR3nt: TGTGCCAGTAGTATAGTCGGGACATCGAGCAATCAGCCCCAGCATTTT
CDR3aa: CASSIVGTSSNQPQHF

d_gene: TRBD1
j_gene: TRBJ2-7
abundance: few
v_gene: TRBV5-1
CDR3nt: TGCGCCAGCAGCTACGACAGGGGGCTCTACGAGCAGTACTTC
CDR3aa: CASSYDRGLYEQYF

d_gene: -
j_gene: TRBJ2-7
abundance: many
v_gene: TRBV20-1
CDR3nt: TGCAGTGCTAGAGGGTCTGGGGGGCTCTACGAGCAGTACTTC
CDR3aa: CSARGSGGLYEQYF

d_gene: -
j_gene: TRBJ2-2
abundance: many
v_gene: TRBV12-3/TRBV12-4
CDR3nt: TGTGCCAGCAGTGGGCAGGTTTGGACCGGGGAGCTGTTTTTT
CDR3aa: CASSGQVWTGELFF

d_gene: TRBD2
j_gene: TRBJ2-1
abundance: many
v_gene: TRBV20-1
CDR3nt: TGCAGTGCTTTGAGCGGGAGGGGCAATGAGCAGTTCTTC
CDR3aa: CSALSGRGNEQFF

d_gene: -
j_gene: TRBJ2-5
abundance: few
v_gene: TRBV5-1
CDR3nt: TGCGCCAGCCGCCAGAGGGAGACCCAGTACTTC
CDR3aa: CASRQRETQYF

d_gene: -
j_gene: TRBJ1-1
abundance: many
v_gene: TRBV3-1
CDR3nt: TGTGCCAGCAGTCGCACAGCGGTGAACACTGAAGCTTTCTTT
CDR3aa: CASSRTAVNTEAFF

d_gene: -
j_gene: TRBJ2-7
abundance: -
v_gene: TRBV4-1
CDR3nt: TGCGCCAGCAGCCAGTTTAGCGGAGAGGCCTACGAGCAGTACTTC
CDR3aa: CASSQFSGEAYEQYF

d_gene: -
j_gene: TRBJ1-1
abundance: -
v_gene: TRBV5-5
CDR3nt: TGTGCCAGCACCTTAGGGGTGAACACTGAAGCTTTCTTT
CDR3aa: CASTLGVNTEAFF

d_gene: -
j_gene: TRBJ1-6
abundance: few
v_gene: TRBV2
CDR3nt: TGTGCCAGCAGCCAGGATTCGGCGGATAATTCACCCCTCCACTTT
CDR3aa: CASSQDSADNSPLHF

d_gene: TRBD2
j_gene: TRBJ2-2
abundance: once
v_gene: TRBV24-1
CDR3nt: TGTGCCACCAGTGATCCCCTAGCGGGAGCGAACACCGGGGAGCTGTTTTTT
CDR3aa: CATSDPLAGANTGELFF

d_gene: -
j_gene: TRBJ2-5
abundance: -
v_gene: TRBV25-1
CDR3nt: TGTGCCAGCAGTGAATTACGAGGCAGGGGTGTTGATCAAGAGACCCAGTACTTC
CDR3aa: CASSELRGRGVDQETQYF

d_gene: -
j_gene: TRBJ2-5
abundance: -
v_gene: TRBV10-3
CDR3nt: TGTGCCATCAGTGGAAATGCCCCCTTAGAGACCCAGTACTTC
CDR3aa: CAISGNAPLETQYF

d_gene: -
j_gene: TRBJ2-5
abundance: -
v_gene: TRBV12-3/TRBV12-4
CDR3nt: TGTGCCAGCAGTCCATTTCGGGCGGAGTCGGCCCAGTACTTC
CDR3aa: CASSPFRAESAQYF

d_gene: TRBD2
j_gene: TRBJ2-7
abundance: many
v_gene: TRBV5-1
CDR3nt: TGCGCCAGCAGGGGACTAGCGGGAATTTACGAGCAGTACTTC
CDR3aa: CASRGLAGIYEQYF

d_gene: -
j_gene: TRBJ2-1
abundance: many
v_gene: TRBV5-1
CDR3nt: TGCGCCAGCAGCTTGACCGCCGTGACAGACAATGAGCAGTTCTTC
CDR3aa: CASSLTAVTDNEQFF

d_gene: TRBD1
j_gene: TRBJ2-7
abundance: many
v_gene: TRBV5-5
CDR3nt: TGTGCCAGCATCCGAGGGGGCAGGGTGGAATCCTACGAGCAGTACTTC
CDR3aa: CASIRGGRVESYEQYF

d_gene: TRBD1
j_gene: TRBJ2-1
abundance: many
v_gene: TRBV20-1
CDR3nt: TGCAGTGCCCCGGGACAGGGCTGGGCAGGTGAGCAGTTCTTC
CDR3aa: CSAPGQGWAGEQFF

d_gene: TRBD1
j_gene: TRBJ1-1
abundance: -
v_gene: TRBV5-1
CDR3nt: TGCGCCAGCAGCTTCCTCTCGACAGGGGGAACTGAAGCTTTCTTT
CDR3aa: CASSFLSTGGTEAFF

d_gene: TRBD1
j_gene: TRBJ2-7
abundance: many
v_gene: TRBV29-1
CDR3nt: TGCAGCGTTGACAAAACAGGGGGCGGCTACGAGCAGTACTTC
CDR3aa: CSVDKTGGGYEQYF

d_gene: TRBD2
j_gene: TRBJ2-7
abundance: many
v_gene: TRBV11-2
CDR3nt: TGTGCCAGCAGCTTAGTTGAGTCCGGCGGGAGGAGGTTATACGAGCAGTACTTC
CDR3aa: CASSLVESGGRRLYEQYF

d_gene: -
j_gene: TRBJ2-3
abundance: -
v_gene: TRBV11-1
CDR3nt: TGTGCCAGCAGCTTAGTACCGAATACGCAGTATTTT
CDR3aa: CASSLVPNTQYF

d_gene: TRBD2
j_gene: TRBJ2-7
abundance: few
v_gene: TRBV11-2
CDR3nt: TGTGCCAGCACCCTGCGGGGGGCGGGAGATTCCTACGAGCAGTACTTC
CDR3aa: CASTLRGAGDSYEQYF

d_gene: -
j_gene: TRBJ2-7
abundance: many
v_gene: TRBV27
CDR3nt: TGTGCCAGCAGTTTTGGGTTCAGGGGCTCCTACGAGCAGTACTTC
CDR3aa: CASSFGFRGSYEQYF

d_gene: TRBD1
j_gene: TRBJ2-7
abundance: many
v_gene: TRBV5-1
CDR3nt: TGCGCCAGCAGCTCCGGGACAGGTATCGGCGAGCAGTACTTC
CDR3aa: CASSSGTGIGEQYF

d_gene: TRBD1
j_gene: TRBJ1-1
abundance: -
v_gene: TRBV12-3/TRBV12-4
CDR3nt: TGTGCCAGCAGTAGGACAGGCGGCAACACTGAAGCTTTCTTT
CDR3aa: CASSRTGGNTEAFF

d_gene: -
j_gene: TRBJ2-3
abundance: many
v_gene: TRBV29-1
CDR3nt: TGCAGCGTAGGGCGAACAGATACGCAGTATTTT
CDR3aa: CSVGRTDTQYF

d_gene: -
j_gene: TRBJ1-2
abundance: many
v_gene: TRBV7-2
CDR3nt: TGTGCCAGCAGCTTAGATTATAGCACGGCTGATGGCTACACCTTC
CDR3aa: CASSLDYSTADGYTF

d_gene: -
j_gene: TRBJ1-2
abundance: many
v_gene: TRBV20-1
CDR3nt: TGCAGTGCTAGAGATGGCCCCTATGGCTACACCTTC
CDR3aa: CSARDGPYGYTF

d_gene: -
j_gene: TRBJ2-7
abundance: many
v_gene: TRBV27
CDR3nt: TGTGCCAGCAGTTTACGACAGGCCCTCTCCTACGAGCAGTACTTC
CDR3aa: CASSLRQALSYEQYF

d_gene: -
j_gene: TRBJ2-7
abundance: many
v_gene: TRBV12-3/TRBV12-4
CDR3nt: TGTGCCAGCAGTTTCTCCTGGGCTGGAGAGCAGTACTTC
CDR3aa: CASSFSWAGEQYF

d_gene: -
j_gene: TRBJ2-1
abundance: many
v_gene: TRBV7-7
CDR3nt: TGTGCTAGCAGCTTATTAGGGAGTGGGGACAATGAGCAGTTCTTC
CDR3aa: CASSLLGSGDNEQFF

d_gene: -
j_gene: TRBJ2-1
abundance: -
v_gene: TRBV24-1
CDR3nt: TGTGCCACCAGGGGGGAGCAGTTCTTC
CDR3aa: CATRGEQFF

d_gene: TRBD2
j_gene: TRBJ2-7
abundance: few
v_gene: TRBV18
CDR3nt: TGTGCCAGCTCACCACCAGAGGGGAAAGCGGGAGCTCGAAACGAGCAGTACTTC
CDR3aa: CASSPPEGKAGARNEQYF

d_gene: -
j_gene: TRBJ2-1
abundance: -
v_gene: TRBV12-3/TRBV12-4
CDR3nt: TGTGCCAGCAGTTCGGACAGTTACAGTGAGCAGTTCTTC
CDR3aa: CASSSDSYSEQFF

d_gene: -
j_gene: TRBJ2-5
abundance: few
v_gene: TRBV6-6
CDR3nt: TGTGCCAGCAGTCGAAGCATCCAAGAGACCCAGTACTTC
CDR3aa: CASSRSIQETQYF

d_gene: -
j_gene: TRBJ2-5
abundance: many
v_gene: TRBV28
CDR3nt: TGTGCCAGCAGTTTAACGGGTTCTCAAGAGACCCAGTACTTC
CDR3aa: CASSLTGSQETQYF

d_gene: -
j_gene: TRBJ2-1
abundance: -
v_gene: TRBV9
CDR3nt: TGTGCCAGCGCAAGGACGCCATTCTCCTACAATGAGCAGTTCTTC
CDR3aa: CASARTPFSYNEQFF

d_gene: -
j_gene: TRBJ2-7
abundance: many
v_gene: TRBV6-2/TRBV6-3
CDR3nt: TGTGCCAGCAGTTACTCGATCTACGAGCAGTACTTC
CDR3aa: CASSYSIYEQYF

d_gene: TRBD1
j_gene: TRBJ2-1
abundance: few
v_gene: TRBV5-1
CDR3nt: TGCGCCAGCAGCTTGGTGGGACAGGGCGGAGGTGGTGAGCAGTTCTTC
CDR3aa: CASSLVGQGGGGEQFF

d_gene: TRBD2
j_gene: TRBJ2-5
abundance: -
v_gene: TRBV5-4
CDR3nt: TGTGCCAGCAGCCCTCGATCTAGCGGGAGGCAAGAGACCCAGTACTTC
CDR3aa: CASSPRSSGRQETQYF

d_gene: TRBD1
j_gene: TRBJ2-3
abundance: many
v_gene: TRBV7-8
CDR3nt: TGTGCCAGCAGTCGCGACAGGGGGCTAGCAGATACGCAGTATTTT
CDR3aa: CASSRDRGLADTQYF

d_gene: TRBD2
j_gene: TRBJ2-7
abundance: many
v_gene: TRBV5-1
CDR3nt: TGCGCCAGCAGCTTGACTAGCGGGATCTCCTACGAGCAGTACTTC
CDR3aa: CASSLTSGISYEQYF

d_gene: -
j_gene: TRBJ2-5
abundance: -
v_gene: TRBV7-9
CDR3nt: TGTGCCAGCAGCCTTACAGGACCCGGGGAGACCAAGTACTTC
CDR3aa: CASSLTGPGETKYF

d_gene: TRBD2
j_gene: TRBJ2-1
abundance: many
v_gene: TRBV27
CDR3nt: TGTGCCAGCAGTCTGGCCGGGACTAGAGTCAATGAGCAGTTCTTC
CDR3aa: CASSLAGTRVNEQFF

d_gene: -
j_gene: TRBJ2-1
abundance: few
v_gene: TRBV7-2
CDR3nt: TGTGCCAGCAGCTTATTCAGGCACAATGAGCAGTTCTTC
CDR3aa: CASSLFRHNEQFF

d_gene: -
j_gene: TRBJ1-1
abundance: few
v_gene: TRBV30
CDR3nt: TGTGCCTGGAAAGTGAACACTGAAGCTTTCTTT
CDR3aa: CAWKVNTEAFF

d_gene: -
j_gene: TRBJ1-6
abundance: many
v_gene: TRBV5-1
CDR3nt: TGCGCCAGCAGCTTGGACGGGACACCGAATTCACCCCTCCACTTT
CDR3aa: CASSLDGTPNSPLHF

d_gene: -
j_gene: TRBJ1-2
abundance: few
v_gene: TRBV11-1
CDR3nt: TGTGCCAGCAGCTCCACCCAGGGGTTCGGTTATGGCTACACCTTC
CDR3aa: CASSSTQGFGYGYTF

d_gene: -
j_gene: TRBJ2-2
abundance: many
v_gene: TRBV5-1
CDR3nt: TGCGCCAGCAGCGCATTGGTCGGACCGAACACCGGGGAGCTGTTTTTT
CDR3aa: CASSALVGPNTGELFF